This T cell receptor beta chain is from a study of blood T cell repertoires in COVID-19. Study overall: Sites across the United States, Italy and Spain contributed samples from acute and convalescent COVID-19.

Cohort placement rested on clinical history that participants reported themselves. Profiling relied on immunoSEQ multiplex PCR, and the TCRdb table lists in-frame clones only, not all of them. In the table there are hundreds of thousands of clones, approximately 90% of which are singletons. The TCR comes from a man between 25 and 39 years old who had recovered from COVID-19. The sample comprised PBMCs or T cells enriched from blood (not recorded which).

The CDR3 DNA sequence: TGCGCCAGCAGCCAAGATGCCGGGGCCGGGGAGCTGTTTTTT. Translation gives CASSQDAGAGELFF. The rearrangement joins TRBV4-1 to TRBJ2-2, with a tentative D call TRBD2 (5 bases). V dropped 0 bases and J dropped 6 bases, with 8 bases sitting between them. Per the germline V gene, CDR1 is MGHRA and CDR2 is YSYEKL. The CDR3 sequence is 14 residues long.